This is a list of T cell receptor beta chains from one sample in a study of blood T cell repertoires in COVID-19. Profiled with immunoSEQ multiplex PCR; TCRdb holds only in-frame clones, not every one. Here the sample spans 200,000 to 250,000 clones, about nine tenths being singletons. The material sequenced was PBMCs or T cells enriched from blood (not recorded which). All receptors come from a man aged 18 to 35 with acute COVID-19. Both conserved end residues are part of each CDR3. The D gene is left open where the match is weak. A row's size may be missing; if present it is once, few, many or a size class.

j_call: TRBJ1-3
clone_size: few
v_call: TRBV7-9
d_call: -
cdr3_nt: TGTGCCAGCAGCTTAGTTGTCGGGTCTGGAAACACCATATATTTT
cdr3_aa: CASSLVVGSGNTIYF

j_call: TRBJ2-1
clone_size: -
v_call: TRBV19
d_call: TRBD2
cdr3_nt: TGTGCCAGTAGTTCCATAGCGGGAGCCTACAATGAGCAGTTCTTC
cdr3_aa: CASSSIAGAYNEQFF

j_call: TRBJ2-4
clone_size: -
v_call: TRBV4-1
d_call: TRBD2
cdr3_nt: TGCGCCAGCAGCTCGGGACTAGCGGGGGAAAACATTCAGTACTTC
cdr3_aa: CASSSGLAGENIQYF

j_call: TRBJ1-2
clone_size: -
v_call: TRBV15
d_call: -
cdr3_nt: TGTGCCACCAGCAGAGTAGGGAGTGGTGGCTACACCTTC
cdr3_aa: CATSRVGSGGYTF

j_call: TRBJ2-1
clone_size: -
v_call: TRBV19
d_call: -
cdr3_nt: TGTGCCAGTAGTATCGGGAATCGCAATGAGCAGTTCTTC
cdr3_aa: CASSIGNRNEQFF

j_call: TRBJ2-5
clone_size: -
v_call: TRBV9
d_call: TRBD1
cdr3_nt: TGTGCCAGCAGCGCCTGGACAGGGGATATGGAGACCCAGTACTTC
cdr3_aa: CASSAWTGDMETQYF

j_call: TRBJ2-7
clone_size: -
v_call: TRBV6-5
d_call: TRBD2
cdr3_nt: TGTGCCAGCAGTTACTCGGGACTAGGGACCTACGAGCAGTACTTC
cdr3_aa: CASSYSGLGTYEQYF

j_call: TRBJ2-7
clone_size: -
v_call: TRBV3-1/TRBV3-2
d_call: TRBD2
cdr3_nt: TGTGCCAGCAGCCAAGGGGGACTAGCGGGACTTCCCTACGAGCAGTACTTC
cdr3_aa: CASSQGGLAGLPYEQYF

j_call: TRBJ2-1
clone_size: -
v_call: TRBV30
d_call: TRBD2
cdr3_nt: TGTCTCGGGACTAGGAGCGGGGGGTTTGAGCAGTTCTTC
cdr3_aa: CLGTRSGGFEQFF

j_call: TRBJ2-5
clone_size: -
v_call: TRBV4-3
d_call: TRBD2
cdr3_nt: TGCGCCAGCAGCCCGGGGACTAACGTTTGGGAGACCCAGTACTTC
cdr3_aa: CASSPGTNVWETQYF

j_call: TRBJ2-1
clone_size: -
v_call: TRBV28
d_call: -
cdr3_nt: TGTGCCAGCAGTTTCTCCAATGAGCAGTTCTTC
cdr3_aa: CASSFSNEQFF

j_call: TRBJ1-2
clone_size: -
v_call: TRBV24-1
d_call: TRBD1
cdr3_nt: TGTGCCACCAGTGATTCGATTCAGGGGGCTGGTGGCTACACCTTC
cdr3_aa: CATSDSIQGAGGYTF

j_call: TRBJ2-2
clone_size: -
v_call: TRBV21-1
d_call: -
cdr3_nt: TGTGCCAGCAGCAAAGCAAGGGGACTAGAACCAAAAGGAGTGAACACCGGGGAGCTGTTTTTT
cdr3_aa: CASSKARGLEPKGVNTGELFF

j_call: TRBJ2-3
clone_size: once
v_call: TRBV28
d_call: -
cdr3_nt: TGTGCCAGCAGTTCGCGGCCGTATGTGGATACGCAGTATTTT
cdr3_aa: CASSSRPYVDTQYF

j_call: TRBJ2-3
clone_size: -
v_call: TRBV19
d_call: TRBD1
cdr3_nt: TGTGCCAGTAGTTCACAGGGGGCAAGTGTAGGAGATACGCAGTATTTT
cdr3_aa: CASSSQGASVGDTQYF

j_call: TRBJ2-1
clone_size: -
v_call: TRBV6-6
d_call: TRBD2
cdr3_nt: TGTGCCAGCAGTTACTCGCTGACTAGCGGTGAGCAGTTCTTC
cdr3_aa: CASSYSLTSGEQFF

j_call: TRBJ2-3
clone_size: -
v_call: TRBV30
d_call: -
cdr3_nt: TGTGCCTGGAGTGTGGCTGACACAGATACGCAGTATTTT
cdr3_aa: CAWSVADTDTQYF

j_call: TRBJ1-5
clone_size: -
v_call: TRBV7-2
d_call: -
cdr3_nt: TGTGCCAGCAGCTTAGCCCGACAGATCAATCAGCCCCAGCATTTT
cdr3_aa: CASSLARQINQPQHF

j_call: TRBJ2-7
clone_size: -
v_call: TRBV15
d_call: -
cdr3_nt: TGTGCCACCAGCCAGCGGCGCCAGAGGCACGAGCAGTACTTC
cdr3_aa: CATSQRRQRHEQYF

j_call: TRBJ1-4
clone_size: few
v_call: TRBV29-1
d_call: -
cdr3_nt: TGCAGCGTTGAAGATCGTAGGCAGGGTGGTGAAAAACTGTTTTTT
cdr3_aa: CSVEDRRQGGEKLFF

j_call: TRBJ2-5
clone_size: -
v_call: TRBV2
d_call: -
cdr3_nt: TGTGCCAGCAGTGACCGGGGGCAAGAGACCCAGTACTTC
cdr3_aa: CASSDRGQETQYF

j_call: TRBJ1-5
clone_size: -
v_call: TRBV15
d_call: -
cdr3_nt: TGTGCCACCAGCAGAGATCGACTCAATCAGCCCCAGCATTTT
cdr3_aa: CATSRDRLNQPQHF

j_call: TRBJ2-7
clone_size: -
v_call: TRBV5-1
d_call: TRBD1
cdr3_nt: TGCGCCAGCAGCTCCCCCCCGGGACAGGGCACCTACGAGCAGTACTTC
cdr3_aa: CASSSPPGQGTYEQYF

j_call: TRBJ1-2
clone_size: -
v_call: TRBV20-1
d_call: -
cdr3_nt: TGCAGTGCTATCGGAGACGATGGCTACACCTTC
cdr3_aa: CSAIGDDGYTF

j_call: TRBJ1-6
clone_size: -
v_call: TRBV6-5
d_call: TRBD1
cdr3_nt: TGTGCCAGCAGCAAGGGACAGGGAGGTACACCCCTCCACTTT
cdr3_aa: CASSKGQGGTPLHF

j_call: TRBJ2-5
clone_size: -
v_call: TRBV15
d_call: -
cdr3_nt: TGTGCCACCAGCAGAGATGGGCGTGAGACCCAGTACTTC
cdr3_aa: CATSRDGRETQYF

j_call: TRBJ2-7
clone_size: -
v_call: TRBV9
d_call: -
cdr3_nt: TGTGCCAGCAGCGTAGAGGGGCAGGGGAAAAACGAGCAGTACTTC
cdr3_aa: CASSVEGQGKNEQYF

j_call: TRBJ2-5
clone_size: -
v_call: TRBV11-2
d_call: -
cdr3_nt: TGTGCCAGCAGCTTAGGGGGCAGGGGCCAACAAGAGACCCAGTACTTC
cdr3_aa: CASSLGGRGQQETQYF

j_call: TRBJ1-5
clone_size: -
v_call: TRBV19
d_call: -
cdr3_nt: TGTGCCAGTGCGGACACTAGCAATCAGCCCCAGCATTTT
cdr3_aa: CASADTSNQPQHF

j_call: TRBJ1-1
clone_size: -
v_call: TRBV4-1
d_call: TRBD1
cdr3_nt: TGCGCCAGCAGCCAAAACAGGGGTTGGGACACTGAAGCTTTCTTT
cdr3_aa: CASSQNRGWDTEAFF

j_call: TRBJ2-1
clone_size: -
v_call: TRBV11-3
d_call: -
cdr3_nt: TGTGCCAGCAGCTCGAGTCCGCGGGATCCGCAGTTCTTC
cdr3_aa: CASSSSPRDPQFF

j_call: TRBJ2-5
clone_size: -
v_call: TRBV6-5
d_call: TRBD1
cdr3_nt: TGTGCCAGCAGTCGGGACAGGGTGCAAGAGACCCAGTACTTC
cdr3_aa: CASSRDRVQETQYF

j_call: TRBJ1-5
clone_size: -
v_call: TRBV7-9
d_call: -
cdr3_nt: TGTGCCAGCACCTTAAAGGGGGAAAATCAGCCCCAGCATTTT
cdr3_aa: CASTLKGENQPQHF

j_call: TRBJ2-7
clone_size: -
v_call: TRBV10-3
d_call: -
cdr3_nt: TGTGCCATCAGCGCATTTGGAGGGGACGGGCCCCCCTACGAGCAGTACTTC
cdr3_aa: CAISAFGGDGPPYEQYF

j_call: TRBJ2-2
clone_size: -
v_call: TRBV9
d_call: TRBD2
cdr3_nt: TGTGCCAGCAGCGTAGTACTAGCGGGAGGCGATAACACCGGGGAGCTGTTTTTT
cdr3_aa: CASSVVLAGGDNTGELFF

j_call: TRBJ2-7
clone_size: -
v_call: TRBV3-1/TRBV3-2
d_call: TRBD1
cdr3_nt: TGTGCCAGCAGTTCGACAGGGGGTACCTACGAGCAGTACTTC
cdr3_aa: CASSSTGGTYEQYF

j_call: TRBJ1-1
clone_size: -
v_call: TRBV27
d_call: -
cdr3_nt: TGTGCCAGCAGTTTTAGTTCGAACACTGAAGCTTTCTTT
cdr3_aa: CASSFSSNTEAFF

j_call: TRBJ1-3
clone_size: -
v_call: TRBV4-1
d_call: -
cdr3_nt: TGCGCCAGCAGCCCAAGTGGGAGCTCTGGAAACACCATATATTTT
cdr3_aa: CASSPSGSSGNTIYF

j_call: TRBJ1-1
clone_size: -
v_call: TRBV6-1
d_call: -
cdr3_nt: TGTGCCAGCAGTGAAGATGGGAGATCTGAAGCTTTCTTT
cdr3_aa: CASSEDGRSEAFF

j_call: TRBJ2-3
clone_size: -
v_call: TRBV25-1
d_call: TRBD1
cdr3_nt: TGTGCCAGTCGGGACCGGGACAGCGTGACGGATACGCAGTATTTT
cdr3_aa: CASRDRDSVTDTQYF

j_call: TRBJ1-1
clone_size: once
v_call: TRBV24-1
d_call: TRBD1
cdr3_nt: TGTGCCACCAGTGACTCCTCACAGGGGGCTACTGAAGCTTTCTTT
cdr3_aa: CATSDSSQGATEAFF

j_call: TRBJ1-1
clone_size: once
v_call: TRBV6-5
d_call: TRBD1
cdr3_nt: TGTGCCAGCGGTAGGACAGGGGGCGGAACTGAAGCTTTCTTT
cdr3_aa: CASGRTGGGTEAFF

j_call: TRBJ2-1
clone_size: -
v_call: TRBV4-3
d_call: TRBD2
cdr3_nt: TGCGCCAGCAGCCAAGATAGGTTCTCAAATCGGGCTAGCGGGCGTTACAATGAGCAGTTCTTC
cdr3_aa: CASSQDRFSNRASGRYNEQFF

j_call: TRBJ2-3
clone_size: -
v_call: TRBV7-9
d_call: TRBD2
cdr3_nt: TGTGCCAGCAGCTCGCCTCTTGGGGGGCGACTAGCGGACACAGATACGCAGTATTTT
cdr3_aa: CASSSPLGGRLADTDTQYF

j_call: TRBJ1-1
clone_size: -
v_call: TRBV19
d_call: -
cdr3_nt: TGTGCCAGTAGTATAGAACGAGGTAAAACTGAAGCTTTCTTT
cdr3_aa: CASSIERGKTEAFF